This T cell receptor (beta chain) was identified in a study of blood T cell repertoires in COVID-19. Overall study context: Specimens from acute and convalescent COVID-19 originated in the United States, Italy and Spain.

Trimming at V came to 2 bases and at J to 4 bases, leaving 0 bases not matched to a gene. The CDR3 length is 13 residues. Germline assignment: CDR1 MNHEY and CDR2 SMNVEV (reference sequence). Per the study methods: Quantification of nucleated cells was approximated via reference gene primer amplification. Some clones are missing from TCRdb's copy, which holds only in-frame ones; the method was immunoSEQ multiplex PCR. The V and J calls and clone size were taken over from that table, and D and trimming were inferred from the DNA. The table has 90,000 or so clones, 86% seen once. About this clone: Distinct nucleotide sequences in the sample also encode this CDR3.

This sequence originates from a man older than 75 with active or convalescent COVID-19. V usage is TRBV27 and J usage is TRBJ1-2, with TRBD1 matching 8 bases. The sample comprised peripheral blood. CDR3 sequence: CASSLGTGYGYTF. The DNA for the CDR3 is TGTGCCAGCAGTTTAGGGACAGGCTATGGCTACACCTTC.